These 22 T cell receptor beta chains came from one sample sequenced in a study of shared clonotypes between healthy human individuals. Only in-frame clones appear in the TCRdb table, and some are missing; sequencing was by immunoSEQ multiplex PCR. This sample yields about 110,000 clones, of which 65% to 75% are seen a single time; about 25% belongs to the top ten. The specimen sequenced was memory CD8+ T cells sorted from blood. Specified subset: CD45RO+ cells pooled with CCR7-negative TemRA cells. The receptors here all came from a woman in her twenties or thirties in good health.

The chain links TRBV2 to TRBJ2-2; the D call may be TRBD1 or TRBD2 (5 bases each). Germline CDR1 is SNHLY and CDR2 is FYNNEI. Trimming removed 8 bases at V and 2 bases at J, with 21 bases between. CDR3 length: 17 amino acids. The CDR3, as DNA: TGTGCCAGCGGGACGCCAAGGACTGACGAAAACACCGGGGAGCTGTTTTTT. Translation: CASGTPRTDENTGELFF.

Written as DNA, the CDR3 is TGCGCCAGCAGCCAAGTCCGCAGCGCAACTAATGAAAAACTGTTTTTT. Translating gives CASSQVRSATNEKLFF. The chain couples TRBV4-1 to TRBJ1-4, with D unresolved. Trimming removed 1 base at V and 0 bases at J, with 9 bases between. The CDR3 has 16 residues. CDR1 and CDR2 (germline): MGHRA, YSYEKL.

The V gene is TRBV7-9, the J gene TRBJ1-1; 9 bases fit TRBD1. Trimming cost V 3 bases and J 0 bases; bases outside gene matches: 2. The CDR3 is made up of 15 amino acids. Looked up from germline, CDR1 is SEHNR and CDR2 is FQNEAQ (reference sequence). CDR3 nucleotides: TGTGCCAGCAGCTTCGGGACAGGGATGAACACTGAAGCTTTCTTT. Its protein is CASSFGTGMNTEAFF.

CDR3 protein: CASSPGHPNIQYF. CDR3 bases: TGTGCCAGCAGCCCGGGACACCCAAACATTCAGTACTTC. The chain has TRBV14 and TRBJ2-4; D possibly corresponds to TRBD1 (6 bases). Per the germline V gene, CDR1 is SGHDN and CDR2 is FVKESK. This CDR3 has 13 amino acids. Deletions cut 4 bases from V and 6 bases from J, with 10 bases between.

The J gene is TRBJ2-7, the V gene TRBV25-1; D might be TRBD1 (5 bases). CDR1 MGHDK and CDR2 SYGVNS come from the germline V gene. The CDR3 sequence is 17 residues long. The V end lost 4 bases, the J end lost 0 bases, and 19 bases lay between the germline ends. The CDR3 DNA follows: TGTGCCAGCAGTGGGGGCCCTGGGTTATCCTCCTCCTACGAGCAGTACTTC. It specifies CASSGGPGLSSSYEQYF.

The chain uses TRBV11-2 and TRBJ2-1; D unresolved. This CDR3 has 12 amino acids. Germline lookup yields CDR1 SGHAT and CDR2 FQNNGV. The V end was cut by 5 bases, the J end by 9 bases, with 11 bases between. CDR3 in DNA: TGTGCCAGCAGCGCAAATCTAGTTGAGCAGTTCTTC. Its protein product is CASSANLVEQFF.

This clone was seen a single time. The gene calls are TRBV11-2 and TRBJ2-3; 12 nucleotides agree with TRBD1. CDR3 length: 17 residues. Germline V lookup: CDR1 SGHAT, CDR2 FQNNGV. Losses at the gene ends were 2 bases for V and 7 bases for J; bases not matched to a gene: 10. Written as DNA, the CDR3 is TGTGCCAGCAGCTTACGATTCGGGACAGGGGGCGAATATACGCAGTATTTT. As protein: CASSLRFGTGGEYTQYF.

This clone has just one count. J is TRBJ1-3 and V is TRBV11-1; no firm D call. The germline V and J ends were trimmed by 0 bases and 0 bases, with 6 bases remaining between them. CDR1 and CDR2 from the germline V gene are SGHAT and FQDESV (reference sequence). This CDR3 has 15 amino acids. The CDR3 region has the DNA TGTGCCAGCAGCTTAGCACCAGACTCTGGAAACACCATATATTTT. Translation: CASSLAPDSGNTIYF. Full variable domain (missing parts from reference TRBV11-1 and TRBJ1-3): EAEVAQSPRYKITEKSQAVAFWCDPISGHATLYWYRQILGQGPELLVQFQDESVVDDSQLPKDRFSAERLKGVDSTLKIQPAELGDSAMYLCASSLAPDSGNTIYFGEGSWLTVV.

This chain uses TRBV9 with TRBJ2-3; tentatively, D is TRBD2 (6 bases). V was cut by 0 bases and J by 3 bases, with 11 bases left in between. The CDR3 extends over 15 amino acids. Looked up from germline, CDR1 is SGDLS and CDR2 is YYNGEE. CDR3 protein: CASSVDVGGTDTQYF. The CDR3 DNA reads as TGTGCCAGCAGCGTAGATGTGGGAGGAACAGATACGCAGTATTTT.

The DNA of the CDR3 is TGTGCCAGCAGTTACTCGACCAGAGATGAAGCTTTCTTT. Protein: CASSYSTRDEAFF. This chain uses TRBV6-6 with TRBJ1-1; D gene uncertain. The V end lost 0 bases, the J end lost 7 bases, and 9 bases lay between the germline ends. This CDR3 contains 13 residues. Germline V gene lookup returns CDR1 MNHNY and CDR2 SVGAGI (reference sequence).

The table lists this clone with a count of one. The chain joins TRBV6-6 to TRBJ2-3, with 7 positions matching TRBD2. Germline assignment: CDR1 MNHNY and CDR2 SVGAGI (reference sequence). There are 14 residues in the CDR3. V lost 6 bases and J lost 0; bases outside the gene matches: 3. CDR3 DNA: TGTGCCAGCAGCTTAGCGGGTAGCACAGATACGCAGTATTTT. This encodes CASSLAGSTDTQYF.

The J gene is TRBJ2-7, the V gene TRBV30; 9 bases match TRBD1. CDR3 length: 15 residues. The V gene's germline CDR1 is GTSNPN and CDR2 SVGIG (reference sequence). The V segment lost 3 bases and the J segment 5 bases; nucleotides outside the gene matches: 11. The CDR3 sequence is CAWSGGTGRSDEQYF. As DNA, the CDR3 is TGTGCCTGGAGCGGAGGGACAGGGAGGAGCGACGAGCAGTACTTC.

The gene calls are TRBV4-2 and TRBJ2-1, with TRBD2 matching 9 bases. Unmatched junction bases numbered 12, after V lost 4 bases and J lost 5 bases. CDR3 length: 17 residues. Germline V lookup: CDR1 LGHNA, CDR2 YNFKEQ. The CDR3: CASSPRRVLAGDNEQFF. CDR3 sequence (DNA): TGTGCCAGCAGCCCCCGTCGGGTCTTAGCGGGGGACAATGAGCAGTTCTTC.

The chain employs TRBV5-1 and TRBJ1-1; D is undetermined. V lost 0 bases and J 8 bases, leaving 20 bases between the germline ends. CDR3 length equals 16 residues. The germline gives CDR1 SGHRS, CDR2 YFSETQ. The chain's CDR3 is CASSLAEEAGTREAFF. As DNA, the CDR3 is TGCGCCAGCAGCTTGGCCGAAGAGGCAGGCACACGAGAAGCTTTCTTT.

V gene TRBV7-9 combines with J gene TRBJ1-1; weak D call: TRBD1 (5 bases). Germline V gene sequence: CDR1 SEHNR, CDR2 FQNEAQ (reference sequence). The CDR3 has 16 residues. The germline V and J ends were trimmed by 0 bases and 11 bases, with 22 bases remaining between them. The CDR3 DNA is TGTGCCAGCAGCTTAGCGAGGGGAGGGGCAGGGCTTTACGCTTTCTTT. Its translation is CASSLARGGAGLYAFF.

This clone was seen a single time. V and J are TRBV6-1 and TRBJ2-2, with 7 nucleotides matching TRBD2. Germline assignment: CDR1 MNHNS and CDR2 SASEGT. The trim removed 1 base at V and 3 bases at J, leaving 2 bases unmatched. The CDR3 is 15 amino acids. The CDR3 here is CASSEGGRDTGELFF. CDR3 DNA: TGTGCCAGCAGTGAAGGGGGGAGGGACACCGGGGAGCTGTTTTTT.

This clone is classed as medium-sized. This chain uses TRBV29-1 with TRBJ2-3; 12 positions agree with TRBD2. The length of the CDR3 is 17 residues. The V gene end was trimmed by 1 base and the J gene end by 1 base; junction bases not matched to a gene: 6. Germline assignment: CDR1 SQVTM and CDR2 ANQGSEA. Here the CDR3 DNA reads TGCAGCGTTGAAGGCCACCGACTAGCGGGGGGCACAGATACGCAGTATTTT. Translating it yields CSVEGHRLAGGTDTQYF.

This clone was detected many times. The chain carries TRBV14 and TRBJ2-7; 7 bases fit TRBD1. With 1 base clipped from V and 1 base from J, the junction kept 7 bases outside the gene matches. The CDR3 is 16 residues long. Per germline, CDR1 SGHDN and CDR2 FVKESK. The CDR3 DNA reads TGTGCCAGCAGCCAAGTTCCAGGGGGTATTTCCTACGAGCAGTACTTC. Translating it yields CASSQVPGGISYEQYF.

The chain uses TRBV10-1 and TRBJ2-7, with 8 bases identical to TRBD1. The CDR3 sequence is 14 residues long. Germline V CDR1 and CDR2: WNHNN, SYGVQD (reference sequence). V trimming: 6 bases; J trimming: 3 bases; junction bases outside the gene matches: 7. This chain's CDR3 is CASRRHRGDYEQYF. The CDR3, as DNA: TGCGCCAGCAGGAGGCACAGGGGGGACTACGAGCAGTACTTC.

The chain carries TRBV5-1 and TRBJ2-2; 9 nucleotides line up with TRBD2. The CDR3 is made up of 14 amino acids. Germline assignment: CDR1 SGHRS and CDR2 YFSETQ. V was clipped by 4 bases and J by 6 bases; unmatched bases: 4. This chain's CDR3 is CASSVLAGAGELFF. DNA of the CDR3: TGCGCCAGCAGCGTCTTAGCGGGAGCCGGGGAGCTGTTTTTT.

CDR3 in DNA: TGTGCCAGCAGCTTAGTGACAGGGAAAGAGACCCAGTACTTC. Translation: CASSLVTGKETQYF. The chain combines TRBV7-9 with TRBJ2-5, with 7 bases identical to TRBD1. The CDR3 runs to 14 residues. Germline trimming cut 1 base from V and 3 bases from J; bases unmatched to any gene: 2. CDR1 and CDR2 from the germline V gene are SEHNR and FQNEAQ (reference sequence).

The table lists this clone with a count of one. The chain joins TRBV19 to TRBJ2-7; the D gene is possibly TRBD2 (5 bases). V was pared by 6 bases and J by 2 bases, with 8 bases between. From germline, CDR1 is LNHDA and CDR2 SQIVND (reference sequence). CDR3 length: 12 residues. Here the CDR3 DNA reads TGTGCCAGTAGCCACGGGACCTACGAGCAGTACTTC. Its translation: CASSHGTYEQYF.